These 2 T cell receptor beta chains were all obtained from the same sample, sequenced in a study of T cell responses to AZD1222 COVID-19 vaccine. Here immunoSEQ multiplex PCR was the method, and the copy in TCRdb shows in-frame clones only, minus some. The data contain approximately 110,000 clones, approximately 87% of them singletons. The sequences come from peripheral blood, collected on day 0 of AZD1222 vaccination. These receptors all stem from an adult in good health.

The chain uses TRBV3-1 (or the pseudogene TRBV3-2) and TRBJ2-7; D perhaps matches TRBD1 (5 bases). The CDR3 spans 13 residues. V was pared by 4 bases and J by 2 bases, with 9 bases between. The germline gives CDR1 LGHDT, CDR2 YNNKEL (reference sequence). The chain's CDR3 is CASSPGHTYEQYF. In DNA, the CDR3 is TGTGCCAGCAGCCCAGGGCACACCTACGAGCAGTACTTC.

This rearrangement joins TRBV19 to TRBJ2-3; 9 bases match TRBD2. After removal of 5 bases from V and 3 bases from J, the junction contained 6 bases not matched to a gene. Germline CDR1 LNHDA, CDR2 SQIVND (reference sequence). The CDR3 runs to 15 residues. CDR3 sequence reads: CASSFRTSVTDTQYF. As DNA, the CDR3 is TGTGCCAGTAGTTTTAGGACTAGCGTGACAGATACGCAGTATTTT.